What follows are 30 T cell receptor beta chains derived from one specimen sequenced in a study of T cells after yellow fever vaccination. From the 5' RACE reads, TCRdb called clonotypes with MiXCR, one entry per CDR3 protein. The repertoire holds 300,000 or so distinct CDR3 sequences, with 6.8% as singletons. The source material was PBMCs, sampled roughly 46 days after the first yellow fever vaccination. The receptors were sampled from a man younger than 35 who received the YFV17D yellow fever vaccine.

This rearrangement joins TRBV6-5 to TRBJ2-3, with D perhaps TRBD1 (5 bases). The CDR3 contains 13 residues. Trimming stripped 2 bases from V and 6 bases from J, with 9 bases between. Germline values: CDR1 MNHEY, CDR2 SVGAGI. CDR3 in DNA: TGTGCCAGCAGTTACCCAGCAGGGGATACGCAGTATTTT. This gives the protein CASSYPAGDTQYF.

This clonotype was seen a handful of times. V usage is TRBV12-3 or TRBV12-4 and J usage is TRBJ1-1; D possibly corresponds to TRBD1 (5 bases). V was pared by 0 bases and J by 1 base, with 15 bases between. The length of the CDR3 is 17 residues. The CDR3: CASSLASSGAGNTEAFF. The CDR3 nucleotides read TGTGCCAGCAGTTTAGCGAGCTCTGGGGCGGGGAACACTGAAGCTTTCTTT.

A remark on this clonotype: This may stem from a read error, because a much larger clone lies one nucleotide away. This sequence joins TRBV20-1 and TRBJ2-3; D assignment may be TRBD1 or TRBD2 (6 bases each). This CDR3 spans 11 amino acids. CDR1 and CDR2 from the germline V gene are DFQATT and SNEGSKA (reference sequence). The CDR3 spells CTAKGGDTQYF. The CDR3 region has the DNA TGCACTGCCAAGGGGGGCGATACGCAGTATTTT.

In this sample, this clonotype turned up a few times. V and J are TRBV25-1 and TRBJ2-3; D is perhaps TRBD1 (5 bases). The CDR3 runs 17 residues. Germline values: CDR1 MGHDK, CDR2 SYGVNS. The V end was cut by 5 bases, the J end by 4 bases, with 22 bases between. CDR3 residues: CASSQRTVGEGADTQYF. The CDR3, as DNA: TGTGCCAGCAGTCAGAGGACCGTAGGGGAAGGAGCAGATACGCAGTATTTT.

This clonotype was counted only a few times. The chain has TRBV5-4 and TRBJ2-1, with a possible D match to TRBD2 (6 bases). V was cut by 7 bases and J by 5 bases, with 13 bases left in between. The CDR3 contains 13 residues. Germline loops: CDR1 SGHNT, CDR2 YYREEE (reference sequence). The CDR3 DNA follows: TGTGCCAGCGCTGTAACTAGCAACAATGAGCAGTTCTTC. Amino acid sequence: CASAVTSNNEQFF.

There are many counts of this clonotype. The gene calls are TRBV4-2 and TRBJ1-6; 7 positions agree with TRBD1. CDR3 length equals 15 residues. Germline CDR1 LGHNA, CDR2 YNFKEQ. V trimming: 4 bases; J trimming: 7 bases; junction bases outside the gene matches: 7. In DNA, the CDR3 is TGTGCCAGCAGCCTCCGGCCAGGGGGAAATTCACCCCTCCACTTT. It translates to CASSLRPGGNSPLHF.

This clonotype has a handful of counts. The CDR3 bases are TGTGCCAGCAGCAGCCGGGACACTCAATCTGGAAACACCATATATTTT. Translating gives CASSSRDTQSGNTIYF. The chain recombines TRBV7-9 with TRBJ1-3; D may be TRBD1 (6 bases). The CDR3 is 16 amino acids. Per germline, CDR1 SEHNR and CDR2 FQNEAQ (reference sequence). Deletions cut 5 bases from V and 1 base from J, with 15 bases between.

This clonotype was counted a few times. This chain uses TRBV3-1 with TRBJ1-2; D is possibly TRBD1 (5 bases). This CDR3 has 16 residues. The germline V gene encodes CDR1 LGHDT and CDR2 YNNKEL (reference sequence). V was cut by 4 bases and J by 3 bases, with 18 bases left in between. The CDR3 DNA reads TGTGCCAGCAGCCGAGTAGCCGGCAGGGAAGACTATGGCTACACCTTC. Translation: CASSRVAGREDYGYTF.

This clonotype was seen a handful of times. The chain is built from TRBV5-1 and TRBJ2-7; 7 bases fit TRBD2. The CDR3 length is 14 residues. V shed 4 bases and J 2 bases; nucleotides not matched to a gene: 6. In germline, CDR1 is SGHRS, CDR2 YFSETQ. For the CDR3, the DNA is TGCGCCAGCAGCGACTGGACTAGGGCCTACGAGCAGTACTTC. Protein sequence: CASSDWTRAYEQYF.

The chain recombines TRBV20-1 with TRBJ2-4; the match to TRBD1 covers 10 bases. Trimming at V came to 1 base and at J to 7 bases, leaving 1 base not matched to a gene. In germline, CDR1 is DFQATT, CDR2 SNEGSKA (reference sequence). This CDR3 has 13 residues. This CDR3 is CSARGQGANIQYF. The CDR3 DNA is TGCAGTGCTAGAGGACAGGGGGCCAACATTCAGTACTTC.

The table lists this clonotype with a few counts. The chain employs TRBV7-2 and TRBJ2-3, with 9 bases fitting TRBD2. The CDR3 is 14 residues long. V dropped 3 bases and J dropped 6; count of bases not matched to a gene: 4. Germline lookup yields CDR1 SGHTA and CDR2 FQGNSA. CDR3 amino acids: CASSFGGGEDTQYF. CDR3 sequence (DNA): TGTGCCAGCAGCTTTGGCGGGGGGGAGGATACGCAGTATTTT.

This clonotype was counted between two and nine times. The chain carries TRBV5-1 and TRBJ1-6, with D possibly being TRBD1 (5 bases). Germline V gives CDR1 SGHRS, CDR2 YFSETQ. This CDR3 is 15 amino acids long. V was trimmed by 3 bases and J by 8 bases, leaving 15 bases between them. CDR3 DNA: TGCGCCAGCAGCTCCAACCCCGACAGCTATTCACCCCTCCACTTT. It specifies CASSSNPDSYSPLHF.

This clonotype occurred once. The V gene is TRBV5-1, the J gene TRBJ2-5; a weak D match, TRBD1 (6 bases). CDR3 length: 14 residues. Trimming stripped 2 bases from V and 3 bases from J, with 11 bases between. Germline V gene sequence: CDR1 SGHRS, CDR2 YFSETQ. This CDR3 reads CASSFQGREETQYF. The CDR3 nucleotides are TGCGCCAGCAGCTTCCAGGGGAGAGAAGAGACCCAGTACTTC.

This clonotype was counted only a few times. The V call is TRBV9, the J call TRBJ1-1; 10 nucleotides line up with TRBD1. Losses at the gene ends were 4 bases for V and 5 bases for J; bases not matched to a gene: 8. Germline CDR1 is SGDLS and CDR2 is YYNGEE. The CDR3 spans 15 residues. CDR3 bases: TGTGCCAGCAGCACTGAGGGGACAGGGGTTACTGAAGCTTTCTTT. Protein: CASSTEGTGVTEAFF.

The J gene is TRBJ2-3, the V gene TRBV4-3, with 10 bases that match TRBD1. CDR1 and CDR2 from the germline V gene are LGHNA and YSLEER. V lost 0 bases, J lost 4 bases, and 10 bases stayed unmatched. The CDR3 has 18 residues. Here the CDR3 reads CASSQDFSGTGAPDTQYF. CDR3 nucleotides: TGCGCCAGCAGCCAAGATTTTTCGGGGACAGGGGCCCCAGATACGCAGTATTTT.

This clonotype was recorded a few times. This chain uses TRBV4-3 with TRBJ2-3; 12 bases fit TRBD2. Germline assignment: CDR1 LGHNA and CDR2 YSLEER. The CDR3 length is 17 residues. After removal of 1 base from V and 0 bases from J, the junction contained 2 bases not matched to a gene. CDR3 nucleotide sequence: TGCGCCAGCAGCCAAGGGACTAGCGGGGTTAGCACAGATACGCAGTATTTT. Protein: CASSQGTSGVSTDTQYF.

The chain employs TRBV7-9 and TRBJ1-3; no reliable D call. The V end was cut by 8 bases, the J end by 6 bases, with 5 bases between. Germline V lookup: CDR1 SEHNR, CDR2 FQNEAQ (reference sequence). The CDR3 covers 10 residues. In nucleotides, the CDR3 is TGTGCCAGCGGGGAAAACACCATATATTTT. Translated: CASGENTIYF.

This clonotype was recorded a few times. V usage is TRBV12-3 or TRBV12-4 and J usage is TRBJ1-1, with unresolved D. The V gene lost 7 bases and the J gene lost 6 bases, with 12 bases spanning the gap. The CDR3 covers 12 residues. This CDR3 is CASISDLPEAFF. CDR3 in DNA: TGTGCCAGCATCTCGGACCTTCCTGAAGCTTTCTTT.

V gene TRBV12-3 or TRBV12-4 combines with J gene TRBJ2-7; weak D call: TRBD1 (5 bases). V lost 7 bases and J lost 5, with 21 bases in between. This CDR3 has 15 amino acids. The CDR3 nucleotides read TGTGCCAGCACCCCTGCGGCAGCAAGGGGCCACGAGCAGTACTTC. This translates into CASTPAAARGHEQYF.

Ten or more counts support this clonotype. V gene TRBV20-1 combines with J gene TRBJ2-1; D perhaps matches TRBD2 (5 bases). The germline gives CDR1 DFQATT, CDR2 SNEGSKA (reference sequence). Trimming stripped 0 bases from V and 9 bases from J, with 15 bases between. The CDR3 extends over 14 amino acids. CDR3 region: CSARERLAMIEQFF. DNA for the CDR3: TGCAGTGCTAGAGAACGGCTAGCTATGATTGAGCAGTTCTTC.

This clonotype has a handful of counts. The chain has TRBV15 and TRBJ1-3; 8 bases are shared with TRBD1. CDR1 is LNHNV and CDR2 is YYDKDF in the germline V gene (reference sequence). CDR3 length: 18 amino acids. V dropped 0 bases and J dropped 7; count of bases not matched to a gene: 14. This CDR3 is CATSRDKSGRGLWNTIYF. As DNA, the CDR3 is TGTGCCACCAGCAGAGACAAGTCGGGCAGGGGGCTATGGAACACCATATATTTT.

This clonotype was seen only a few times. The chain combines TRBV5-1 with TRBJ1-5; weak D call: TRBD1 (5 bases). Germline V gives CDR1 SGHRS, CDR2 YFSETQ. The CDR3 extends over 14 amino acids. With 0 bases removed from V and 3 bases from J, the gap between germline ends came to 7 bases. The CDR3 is CASSLGQNNQPQHF. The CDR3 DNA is TGCGCCAGCAGCTTGGGACAGAACAATCAGCCCCAGCATTTT.

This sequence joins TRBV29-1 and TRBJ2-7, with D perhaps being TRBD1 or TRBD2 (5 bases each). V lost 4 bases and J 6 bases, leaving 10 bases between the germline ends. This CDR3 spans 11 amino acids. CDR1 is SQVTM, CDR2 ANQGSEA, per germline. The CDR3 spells CSVASGAEQYF. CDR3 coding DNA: TGCAGCGTTGCCTCCGGGGCCGAGCAGTACTTC.

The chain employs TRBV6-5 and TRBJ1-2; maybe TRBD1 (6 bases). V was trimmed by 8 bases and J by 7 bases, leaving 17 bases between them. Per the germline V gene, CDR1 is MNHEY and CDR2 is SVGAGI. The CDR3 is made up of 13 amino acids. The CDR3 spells CASGPGGGSGYTF. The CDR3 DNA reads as TGTGCCAGCGGCCCCGGGGGGGGCTCTGGCTACACCTTC.

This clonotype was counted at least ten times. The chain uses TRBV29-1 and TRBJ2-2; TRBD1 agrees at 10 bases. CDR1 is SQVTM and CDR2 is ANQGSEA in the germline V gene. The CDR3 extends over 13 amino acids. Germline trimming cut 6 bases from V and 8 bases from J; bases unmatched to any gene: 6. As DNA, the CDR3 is TGCAGCGTCGGGACAGGGGTCGGGGGGGAGCTGTTTTTT. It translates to CSVGTGVGGELFF.

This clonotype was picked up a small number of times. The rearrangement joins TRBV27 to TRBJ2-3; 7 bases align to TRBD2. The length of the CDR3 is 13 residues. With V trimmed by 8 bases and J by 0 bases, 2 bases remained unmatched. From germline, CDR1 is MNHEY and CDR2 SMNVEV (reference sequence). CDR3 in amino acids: CASGGVSTDTQYF. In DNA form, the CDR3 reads TGTGCCAGCGGGGGGGTTAGCACAGATACGCAGTATTTT.

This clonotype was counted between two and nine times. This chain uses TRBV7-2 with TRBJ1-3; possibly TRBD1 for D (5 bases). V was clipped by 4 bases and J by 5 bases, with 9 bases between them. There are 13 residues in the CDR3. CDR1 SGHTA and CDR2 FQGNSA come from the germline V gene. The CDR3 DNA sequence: TGTGCCAGCAGCTCGGGACGGAGAAACACCATATATTTT. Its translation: CASSSGRRNTIYF.

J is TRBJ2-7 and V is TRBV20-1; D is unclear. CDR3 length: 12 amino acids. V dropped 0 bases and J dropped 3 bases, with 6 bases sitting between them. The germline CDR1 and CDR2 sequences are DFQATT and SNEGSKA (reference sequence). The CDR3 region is CSAREQNYEQYV. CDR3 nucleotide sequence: TGCAGTGCTAGAGAACAGAACTACGAGCAGTACGTC.

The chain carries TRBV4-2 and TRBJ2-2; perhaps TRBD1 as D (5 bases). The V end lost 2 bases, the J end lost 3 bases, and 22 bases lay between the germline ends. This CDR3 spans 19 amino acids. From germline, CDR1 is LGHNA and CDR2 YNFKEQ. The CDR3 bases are TGTGCCAGCAGCCAACGCTGGCTATACATGGGGCTGGACACCGGGGAGCTGTTTTTT. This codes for CASSQRWLYMGLDTGELFF.

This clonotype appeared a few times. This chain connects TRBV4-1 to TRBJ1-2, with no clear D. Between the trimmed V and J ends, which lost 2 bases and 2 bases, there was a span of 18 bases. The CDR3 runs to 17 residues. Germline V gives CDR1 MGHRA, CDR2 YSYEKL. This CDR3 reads CASSQRIASRENYGYTF. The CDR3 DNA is TGCGCCAGCAGCCAAAGAATTGCGTCAAGGGAGAACTATGGCTACACCTTC.